The sequence of this T cell receptor beta chain was determined in a study of a mutant IDH1 vaccine in newly diagnosed glioma. Study details: Following radiotherapy alone, or alongside temozolomide cycles, vaccination was started after an interval of 4-6 weeks.

In the case of this clone: Its antigen is as yet unknown.

The assay was immunoSEQ multiplex PCR, and TCRdb's table has in-frame clones only and misses some. The table lists around 41,000 clones, 60% to 85% of them singletons. Trimming took 4 bases from V and 4 from J, leaving 11 bases between them. The CDR3 spans 14 residues. Germline V gives CDR1 SGHRS, CDR2 YFSETQ. Time point indicated: week 23, last vaccination. All doses held 300 ug of mutant IDH1 20-mer peptide, with topical imiquimod. Study conclusions and caveats: Changes to the top peripheral T cell clonotypes appeared unrelated to pseudoprogression.

The TCR was taken from a woman aged 40 to 49 with glioma. Some clones in this sample may be carry-over from other donors' samples. The source material was PBMCs, sampled from a glioma patient whose treatment included an IDH1 peptide vaccine. The chain links TRBV5-1 to TRBJ2-2; the D gene is possibly TRBD1 (6 bases). Here the CDR3 DNA reads TGCGCCAGCAGCCTCCGGGACACCACCGGGGAGCTGTTTTTT. It specifies CASSLRDTTGELFF.